Shown below are 20 T cell receptor beta chains from a single sample sequenced in a study of T cells in localized non-small cell lung cancer. Generated by immunoSEQ multiplex PCR, the TCRdb table keeps only in-frame clones and is missing some. The sample includes some 15,000 clones, around 80% of them seen just once. The specimen was peripheral blood, collected before any cancer treatment. These receptors originate from a male donor at least 60 years old with stage I lung adenocarcinoma.

The chain joins TRBV2 to TRBJ1-1; D not resolved. CDR1 SNHLY and CDR2 FYNNEI come from the germline V gene. The ends were cut back, 6 bases at V and 3 bases at J, with 14 bases in the middle. This CDR3 has 14 residues. The CDR3 region has the DNA TGTGCCAGCAGGGACGGGAGAGGTGACACTGAAGCTTTCTTT. It specifies CASRDGRGDTEAFF.

The V gene is TRBV9, the J gene TRBJ1-6, with unresolved D. The V gene's germline CDR1 is SGDLS and CDR2 YYNGEE. The CDR3 extends over 15 amino acids. V was pared by 4 bases and J by 7 bases, with 15 bases between. CDR3 protein: CASSPDSPQNSPLHF. DNA for the CDR3: TGTGCCAGCAGCCCCGACTCCCCGCAGAATTCACCCCTCCACTTT.

The gene calls are TRBV28 and TRBJ1-5, with 8 nucleotides matching TRBD1. The CDR3 spans 14 residues. V was pared by 10 bases and J by 2 bases, with 7 bases of the junction left unmatched. Germline CDR1 is MDHEN and CDR2 is SYDVKM. The CDR3 loop reads CATTGGWGNQPQHF. CDR3 nucleotides: TGTGCCACCACAGGGGGTTGGGGCAATCAGCCCCAGCATTTT.

The rearrangement links TRBV6-6 to TRBJ2-1; the match to TRBD2 covers 11 bases. Germline assignment: CDR1 MNHNY and CDR2 SVGAGI (reference sequence). Losses at the gene ends were 8 bases for V and 5 bases for J; bases not matched to a gene: 8. This CDR3 has 15 amino acids. The CDR3 loop is CASVSSTSGNNEQFF. The CDR3 DNA reads TGTGCCAGCGTATCCTCGACTAGCGGGAACAATGAGCAGTTCTTC.

The rearrangement joins TRBV7-6 to TRBJ1-1; D might be TRBD1 (6 bases). CDR1 and CDR2 from the germline V gene are SGHVS and FNYEAQ. V lost 2 bases to trimming and J lost 2 bases, with 18 bases between them. CDR3 length equals 17 residues. In nucleotides, the CDR3 is TGTGCCAGCAGCTTAAGAGGGCAGGGGCTATACAACACTGAAGCTTTCTTT. This gives the protein CASSLRGQGLYNTEAFF.

This rearrangement joins TRBV11-2 to TRBJ2-1; 8 bases map to TRBD1. The germline gives CDR1 SGHAT, CDR2 FQNNGV. The V segment lost 1 base and the J segment 8 bases; nucleotides outside the gene matches: 4. CDR3 size: 14 residues. The CDR3 region has the DNA TGTGCCAGCAGCTTAGCCCAGGGGGCTCATGAGCAGTTCTTC. The encoded protein is CASSLAQGAHEQFF.

The chain is built from TRBV6-6 and TRBJ2-7, with TRBD1 identical over 8 bases. Germline CDR1 and CDR2: MNHNY and SVGAGI (reference sequence). The V gene end was trimmed by 8 bases and the J gene end by 4 bases; junction bases not matched to a gene: 10. This CDR3 is 14 amino acids long. The CDR3 coding sequence is TGTGCCAGCCTAACGTCTCAGGGGGCTTACGAGCAGTACTTC. It encodes CASLTSQGAYEQYF.

The table lists this clone with a count of one. This chain links TRBV29-1 with TRBJ2-7, with a possible D match to TRBD1 (5 bases). V was pared by 7 bases and J by 4 bases, with 17 bases between. This CDR3 has 13 residues. The germline V gene has CDR1 SQVTM and CDR2 ANQGSEA. The CDR3 DNA reads TGCAGCGGTCAAGGGGCGCAGTCATACGAGCAGTACTTC. Translating gives CSGQGAQSYEQYF.

The rearrangement links TRBV27 to TRBJ2-1; 16 nucleotides match TRBD2. CDR1 and CDR2 (germline): MNHEY, SMNVEV (reference sequence). Trimming cost V 6 bases and J 0 bases; bases outside gene matches: 5. The CDR3 extends over 18 amino acids. The CDR3 DNA follows: TGTGCCAGCAGCGGGGGACTAGCGGGAGGGAGCTCCTACAATGAGCAGTTCTTC. It is translated as CASSGGLAGGSSYNEQFF.

V and J are TRBV7-9 and TRBJ2-1, with D possibly TRBD2 on 5 matching bases. CDR3 length equals 17 residues. The V end lost 4 bases, the J end lost 8 bases, and 24 bases lay between the germline ends. Germline values: CDR1 SEHNR, CDR2 FQNEAQ (reference sequence). The CDR3 DNA sequence: TGTGCCAGCAGCTCCCGGGTTGGACTTGGAACCCTGGATGAGCAGTTCTTC. It translates to CASSSRVGLGTLDEQFF.

The genes are TRBV6-1 and TRBJ2-3; D remains unclear. V was trimmed by 2 bases and J by 6 bases, leaving 9 bases between them. CDR3 length: 13 residues. Germline assignment: CDR1 MNHNS and CDR2 SASEGT. The DNA of the CDR3 is TGTGCCAGCAGTGAACAGACGGAGGATACGCAGTATTTT. Translated, it gives CASSEQTEDTQYF.

This clone was found once. V and J are TRBV18 and TRBJ2-5, with 9 nucleotides matching TRBD1. The germline gives CDR1 KGHSH, CDR2 LQKENI. V was clipped by 6 bases and J by 11 bases; unmatched bases: 16. The CDR3 loop spans 15 amino acids. The CDR3 DNA is TGTGCCAGCTCGGCCACCGGGACAGGGACCGCGGAGCAGTACTTC. Protein product: CASSATGTGTAEQYF.

CDR3 nucleotides: TGTGCCAGCAGCCCCGCGGCGGCCTATGGCTACACCTTC. This encodes CASSPAAAYGYTF. The V call is TRBV6-5, the J call TRBJ1-2; D not certain. V lost 6 bases, J lost 4 bases, and 12 bases lay in between. This CDR3 region has 13 residues. The germline V gene has CDR1 MNHEY and CDR2 SVGAGI.

The chain carries TRBV9 and TRBJ1-4, with 11 bases that match TRBD1. The CDR3 has 14 amino acids. Germline trimming cut 3 bases from V and 7 bases from J; bases unmatched to any gene: 2. CDR1 and CDR2 from the germline V gene are SGDLS and YYNGEE. The CDR3 sequence is CASSAGQGGEKLFF. The CDR3 bases are TGTGCCAGCAGCGCGGGACAGGGGGGTGAAAAACTGTTTTTT. Variable domain in full (rest from reference TRBV9 and TRBJ1-4): DSGVTQTPKHLITATGQRVTLRCSPRSGDLSVYWYQQSLDQGLQFLIQYYNGEERAKGNILERFSAQQFPDLHSELNLSSLELGDSALYFCASSAGQGGEKLFFGSGTQLSVL.

V and J are TRBV28 and TRBJ2-7, with 11 bases identical to TRBD1. Germline values: CDR1 MDHEN, CDR2 SYDVKM. The CDR3 extends over 12 amino acids. Unmatched junction bases numbered 1, after V lost 8 bases and J lost 4 bases. Written as DNA, the CDR3 is TGTGCCAGCGGACAGGGGGCGTACGAGCAGTACTTC. Protein: CASGQGAYEQYF. The whole variable domain, filled in from reference TRBV28 and TRBJ2-7, reads DVKVTQSSRYLVKRTGEKVFLECVQDMDHENMFWYRQDPGLGLRLIYFSYDVKMKEKGDIPEGYSVSREKKERFSLILESASTNQTSMYLCASGQGAYEQYFGPGTRLTVT.

The CDR3 DNA is TGTGCCAGCAGTTACGGCGAGGGCACCGGGGAGCTGTTTTTT. Amino acids: CASSYGEGTGELFF. The chain recombines TRBV6-5 with TRBJ2-2, with D maybe TRBD2 (5 bases). CDR1 and CDR2 (germline): MNHEY, SVGAGI. The CDR3 runs to 14 residues. V lost 2 bases and J 4 bases, leaving 8 bases between the germline ends.

The chain links TRBV5-4 to TRBJ2-2, with D perhaps TRBD1 or TRBD2 (5 bases each). Trimming removed 5 bases from V and 2 bases from J, with 16 bases in between. CDR1 SGHNT and CDR2 YYREEE come from the germline V gene (reference sequence). The CDR3 is 16 amino acids. DNA of the CDR3: TGTGCCAGCAGATCCGGGACCCAGATCAACACCGGGGAGCTGTTTTTT. As protein: CASRSGTQINTGELFF.

This chain joins TRBV5-4 and TRBJ2-5; the D is unclear. Trimming stripped 5 bases from V and 5 bases from J, with 19 bases between. The germline V gene has CDR1 SGHNT and CDR2 YYREEE (reference sequence). This CDR3 region has 15 residues. CDR3 in amino acids: CASSPDRRLTETQYF. As DNA, the CDR3 is TGTGCCAGCAGTCCAGATAGGAGATTGACGGAGACCCAGTACTTC.

The CDR3 DNA reads as TGTGCCAGCAGCTTGGTTGGGAGCGGGGACACAGATACGCAGTATTTT. It yields the protein CASSLVGSGDTDTQYF. This chain connects TRBV5-6 to TRBJ2-3, with 7 bases aligning to TRBD2. With 0 bases clipped from V and 2 bases from J, the junction kept 6 bases outside the gene matches. Germline CDR1 reads SGHDT; CDR2 reads YYEEEE. The CDR3 is 16 residues long. The variable domain in full, with the rest retrieved from reference TRBV5-6 and TRBJ2-3, is DAGVTQSPTHLIKTRGQQVTLRCSPKSGHDTVSWYQQALGQGPQFIFQYYEEEERQRGNFPDRFSGHQFPNYSSELNVNALLLGDSALYLCASSLVGSGDTDTQYFGPGTRLTVL.

V gene TRBV9 combines with J gene TRBJ1-1; 7 bases fit TRBD1. From germline, CDR1 is SGDLS and CDR2 YYNGEE. This CDR3 region has 13 residues. Losses at the gene ends were 0 bases for V and 11 bases for J; bases not matched to a gene: 7. The CDR3 is CASSVGEQGSAFF. The CDR3 DNA is TGTGCCAGCAGCGTAGGGGAACAGGGGTCGGCTTTCTTT.